This is a list of T cell receptor beta chains from one sample in a study of T cells in tumors and immune-related adverse events. Profiled with immunoSEQ multiplex PCR; TCRdb holds only in-frame clones, not every one. The sample consists of 4,000 to 6,000 clones, 65% of them appearing once. Sample: gut tissue, taken from a patient treated with anti-PD-1 therapy. The receptors were sampled from a female donor with metastatic renal cell carcinoma. Both conserved end residues are part of each CDR3. Each record gives: V gene, J gene, D gene, clone size, CDR3 protein, CDR3 DNA. The D gene is left open where the match is weak. Not all rows give a size; the values are once, few, many and, for expanded clones, a class.

>TRBV6-5|TRBJ1-2|-|-
CASSQKQLNNYGYTF
TGTGCCAGCAGCCAAAAGCAGCTTAATAACTATGGCTACACCTTC
>TRBV28|TRBJ1-4|TRBD1|-
CASGGQEISTNEKLFF
TGTGCCAGCGGTGGACAGGAAATTTCAACTAATGAAAAACTGTTTTTT
>TRBV11-3|TRBJ1-4|-|-
CASSWGPGYTTNEKLFF
TGTGCCAGCAGCTGGGGACCGGGGTATACTACTAATGAAAAACTGTTTTTT
>TRBV5-1|TRBJ2-1|-|-
CASSLSGEWHEQFF
TGCGCCAGCAGCTTATCTGGGGAGTGGCATGAGCAGTTCTTC
>TRBV9|TRBJ1-2|-|few
CASSVGQYIYGYTF
TGTGCCAGCAGCGTAGGACAGTATATCTATGGCTACACCTTC
>TRBV10-1|TRBJ1-5|-|large
CASSESGENQPQHF
TGCGCCAGCAGTGAGTCAGGGGAGAATCAGCCCCAGCATTTT
>TRBV7-9|TRBJ2-1|TRBD2|-
CASSPEAGGGWNEQFF
TGTGCCAGCAGCCCGGAGGCGGGGGGTGGTTGGAATGAGCAGTTCTTC
>TRBV9|TRBJ1-1|TRBD1|few
CASSAGTGTEAFF
TGTGCCAGCAGCGCAGGGACAGGCACTGAAGCTTTCTTT
>TRBV11-3|TRBJ2-3|TRBD2|-
CASSFGTSGSTDTQYF
TGTGCCAGCAGCTTCGGGACTAGCGGGAGCACAGATACGCAGTATTTT
>TRBV7-9|TRBJ1-1|TRBD1|few
CASSAKGQANTEAFF
TGTGCCAGCAGTGCCAAGGGACAGGCGAACACTGAAGCTTTCTTT